One and the same sample provided the 21 T cell receptor beta chains below, sequenced in a study of T cell changes during pregnancy in multiple sclerosis. The protocol was immunoSEQ multiplex PCR, while the TCRdb copy is restricted to in-frame clones and leaves out a portion. The sample yields tens of thousands of clones, 89% seen once. The sample in question was CD8+ T cells from peripheral blood mononuclear cells, obtained in the second trimester of pregnancy. These receptors were taken from a female donor with multiple sclerosis, enrolled in a pregnancy study.

The chain couples TRBV5-1 to TRBJ2-7; 7 nucleotides match TRBD2. After removal of 3 bases from V and 7 bases from J, the junction contained 13 bases not matched to a gene. In germline, CDR1 is SGHRS, CDR2 YFSETQ. The CDR3 is made up of 15 amino acids. CDR3 DNA sequence: TGCGCCAGCAGCTACTCGCAGGGACTAATAGGGGAGCAGTACTTC. It specifies CASSYSQGLIGEQYF.

The rearrangement uses TRBV27 and TRBJ1-2, with D perhaps matching TRBD1 (6 bases). The CDR3 consists of 14 residues. Trimming cost V 9 bases and J 4 bases, with 18 bases left between them. Looked up from germline, CDR1 is MNHEY and CDR2 is SMNVEV (reference sequence). The CDR3 here is CASRTQGSLYGYTF. The CDR3 DNA follows: TGTGCCAGTAGAACCCAGGGGTCCCTCTATGGCTACACCTTC.

The J gene is TRBJ2-4, the V gene TRBV7-2; D might be TRBD2 (6 bases). V was clipped by 4 bases and J by 0 bases, with 13 bases between them. The CDR3 is 16 residues long. Germline lookup yields CDR1 SGHTA and CDR2 FQGNSA. CDR3: CASSSTGLLAKNIQYF. The CDR3 coding sequence is TGTGCCAGCAGCTCAACGGGACTGCTAGCCAAAAACATTCAGTACTTC.

The rearrangement links TRBV9 to TRBJ2-7; D might be TRBD1 (7 bases). CDR3 size: 14 residues. Germline assignment: CDR1 SGDLS and CDR2 YYNGEE. Between the trimmed V and J ends, which lost 3 bases and 4 bases, there was a span of 14 bases. The CDR3 spells CASSAGGSPYEQYF. CDR3 sequence (DNA): TGTGCCAGCAGCGCAGGGGGGAGTCCTTACGAGCAGTACTTC. Based on the CDR3 plus reference TRBV9 and TRBJ2-7, the full variable domain is DSGVTQTPKHLITATGQRVTLRCSPRSGDLSVYWYQQSLDQGLQFLIQYYNGEERAKGNILERFSAQQFPDLHSELNLSSLELGDSALYFCASSAGGSPYEQYFGPGTRLTVT.

The CDR3 DNA sequence: TGTGCCAGCAGGGGGGGGTACAATGAGCAGTTCTTC. This sequence encodes CASRGGYNEQFF. The genes are TRBV4-2 and TRBJ2-1; 7 nucleotides agree with TRBD2. Losses at the gene ends were 6 bases for V and 4 bases for J; bases not matched to a gene: 0. Germline lookup yields CDR1 LGHNA and CDR2 YNFKEQ. The CDR3 spans 12 residues.

This chain uses TRBV7-9 with TRBJ1-4; 9 positions agree with TRBD1. Germline assignment: CDR1 SEHNR and CDR2 FQNEAQ (reference sequence). There are 15 residues in the CDR3. V dropped 1 base and J dropped 5; count of bases not matched to a gene: 2. The DNA of the CDR3 is TGTGCCAGCAGCTTAGTGGGACAGGGAAATGAAAAACTGTTTTTT. Translating it yields CASSLVGQGNEKLFF. Looking up the rest from reference TRBV7-9 and TRBJ1-4 gives the full variable domain: DTGVSQNPRHKITKRGQNVTFRCDPISEHNRLYWYRQTLGQGPEFLTYFQNEAQLEKSRLLSDRFSAERPKGSFSTLEIQRTEQGDSAMYLCASSLVGQGNEKLFFGSGTQLSVL.

This chain uses TRBV7-9 with TRBJ2-3, with 7 bases fitting TRBD1. The CDR3 consists of 16 residues. J gave up 5 bases and V 4 bases, and 12 bases lay outside the gene matches. Germline values: CDR1 SEHNR, CDR2 FQNEAQ (reference sequence). The CDR3 spells CASSSRQGLRGDTQYF. CDR3 DNA sequence: TGTGCCAGCAGCTCTCGACAGGGCCTGAGAGGAGATACGCAGTATTTT.

V usage is TRBV25-1 and J usage is TRBJ2-1, with 8 bases identical to TRBD2. Unmatched junction bases numbered 9, after V lost 6 bases and J lost 14 bases. There are 12 residues in the CDR3. Germline V lookup: CDR1 MGHDK, CDR2 SYGVNS. DNA for the CDR3: TGTGCCAGCAGCCGAGGCCCAGCGGGGGAGTTCTTC. It is translated as CASSRGPAGEFF.

This chain links TRBV5-5 with TRBJ2-1; D perhaps matches TRBD2 (5 bases). V gave up 0 bases and J gave up 5 bases, with 6 bases separating them. Germline V CDR1 and CDR2: SGHKS, YYEKEE (reference sequence). The CDR3 has 13 residues. CDR3 sequence reads: CASSLGGHNEQFF. The CDR3 bases are TGTGCCAGCAGCTTGGGAGGGCACAATGAGCAGTTCTTC.

The rearrangement joins TRBV11-2 to TRBJ1-1; possible D gene TRBD1, 6 bases. V gave up 4 bases and J gave up 2 bases, with 11 bases separating them. CDR1 and CDR2 from the germline V gene are SGHAT and FQNNGV. The CDR3 has 14 residues. The CDR3 DNA is TGTGCCAGCAGCTACAGACAGGAAAACACTGAAGCTTTCTTT. Its translation: CASSYRQENTEAFF.

The rearrangement joins TRBV4-1 to TRBJ1-1; perhaps TRBD1 as D (6 bases). This CDR3 comprises 14 residues. Trimming pared 4 bases from V and 8 bases from J, leaving 17 bases between. Germline assignment: CDR1 MGHRA and CDR2 YSYEKL. The CDR3: CASSPRMGHTEAFF. DNA of the CDR3: TGCGCCAGCAGCCCCCGGATGGGACATACAGAAGCTTTCTTT.

The rearrangement uses TRBV15 and TRBJ2-3; D gene ambiguous. Germline CDR1 LNHNV, CDR2 YYDKDF (reference sequence). Trimming removed 1 base at V and 4 bases at J, with 9 bases between. The CDR3 spans 14 residues. CDR3 coding DNA: TGTGCCACCAGCAGAGTTTTCAGGCCAGATACGCAGTATTTT. It encodes CATSRVFRPDTQYF.

The J gene is TRBJ2-5, the V gene TRBV10-3, with TRBD2 matching 7 bases. In germline, CDR1 is ENHRY, CDR2 SYGVKD. The ends lost 0 bases at V and 5 bases at J; junction bases unmatched: 3. The CDR3 contains 14 residues. CDR3 sequence reads: CAISESKGGETQYF. The CDR3 coding sequence is TGTGCCATCAGTGAGTCGAAGGGAGGGGAGACCCAGTACTTC.

Here the CDR3 DNA reads TGTGCCAGCAGCGTAGAGGCGGGGGGCCTCGGCACCGGGGAGCTGTTTTTT. It yields the protein CASSVEAGGLGTGELFF. V usage is TRBV9 and J usage is TRBJ2-2; the match to TRBD2 covers 8 bases. The CDR3 extends over 17 amino acids. V gave up 0 bases and J gave up 4 bases; unmatched junction bases: 8. Germline V gene sequence: CDR1 SGDLS, CDR2 YYNGEE.

This clone has only a few counts. The chain is built from TRBV2 and TRBJ1-4; D is possibly TRBD1 (5 bases). Germline-derived CDR1 and CDR2 are SNHLY and FYNNEI. V dropped 8 bases and J dropped 11 bases, with 12 bases sitting between them. The CDR3 is made up of 11 amino acids. The CDR3 DNA is TGTGCCAGCGGGGCTGGGAGGAAACTGTTTTTT. It yields the protein CASGAGRKLFF.

The rearrangement uses TRBV5-5 and TRBJ2-2; TRBD1 might be the D (6 bases). This CDR3 is 15 amino acids long. Germline V lookup: CDR1 SGHKS, CDR2 YYEKEE (reference sequence). The V and J ends lost 1 base and 1 base respectively, with 8 bases between them. This CDR3 reads CASSLRGWNTGELFF. In DNA form, the CDR3 reads TGTGCCAGCAGCTTGAGGGGGTGGAACACCGGGGAGCTGTTTTTT.

V gene TRBV5-5 combines with J gene TRBJ1-2, with TRBD1 identical over 10 bases. The CDR3 contains 14 residues. Losses at the gene ends were 4 bases for V and 4 bases for J; bases not matched to a gene: 4. The V gene's germline CDR1 is SGHKS and CDR2 YYEKEE (reference sequence). The CDR3 protein is CASSPGQGSYGYTF. The CDR3 DNA sequence: TGTGCCAGCAGCCCGGGACAGGGGAGCTATGGCTACACCTTC. The full variable domain, with the rest looked up from reference TRBV5-5 and TRBJ1-2, is DAGVTQSPTHLIKTRGQQVTLRCSPISGHKSVSWYQQVLGQGPQFIFQYYEKEERGRGNFPDRFSARQFPNYSSELNVNALLLGDSALYLCASSPGQGSYGYTFGSGTRLTVV.

The chain employs TRBV9 and TRBJ2-3; 10 bases agree with TRBD2. This CDR3 comprises 15 residues. The V segment lost 3 bases and the J segment 4 bases; nucleotides outside the gene matches: 5. Germline CDR1 is SGDLS and CDR2 is YYNGEE. The CDR3, as DNA: TGTGCCAGCAGCGCTAGCGGGAGTTGGGCAGATACGCAGTATTTT. This encodes CASSASGSWADTQYF. Supplemented by reference TRBV9 and TRBJ2-3, the full variable domain reads DSGVTQTPKHLITATGQRVTLRCSPRSGDLSVYWYQQSLDQGLQFLIQYYNGEERAKGNILERFSAQQFPDLHSELNLSSLELGDSALYFCASSASGSWADTQYFGPGTRLTVL.

The chain couples TRBV5-1 to TRBJ2-7; TRBD2 aligns across 7 bases. The ends lost 0 bases at V and 5 bases at J; junction bases unmatched: 8. This CDR3 spans 15 amino acids. Per germline, CDR1 SGHRS and CDR2 YFSETQ. CDR3 nucleotides: TGCGCCAGCAGCTTGGCCGAGGGGACTAAGAACGAGCAGTACTTC. Translated: CASSLAEGTKNEQYF.

The rearrangement uses TRBV28 and TRBJ2-1; 13 nucleotides match TRBD2. Germline trimming cut 7 bases from V and 4 bases from J; bases unmatched to any gene: 4. Germline CDR1 and CDR2: MDHEN and SYDVKM. This CDR3 spans 15 amino acids. The CDR3 is CASTQGLAGYNEQFF. CDR3 coding DNA: TGTGCCAGCACCCAGGGACTAGCGGGGTACAATGAGCAGTTCTTC.

This clone has a single count. The rearrangement joins TRBV2 to TRBJ2-1; TRBD1 matches 8 bases. The CDR3 has 15 residues. CDR1 and CDR2 (germline): SNHLY, FYNNEI. J lost 1 base, V lost 6 bases, and 5 bases had no gene match. The CDR3 protein is CASSEGTGSYNEQFF. The CDR3 bases are TGTGCCAGCAGCGAGGGGACAGGATCCTACAATGAGCAGTTCTTC.